The present T cell receptor (beta chain) was sequenced within a study of blood T cell repertoires in COVID-19. Source study methods: Amplification with reference gene primers provided the estimates of nucleated cell counts. Profiled with immunoSEQ multiplex PCR; TCRdb holds only in-frame clones, not every one. The V and J calls and clone size come from that table; D and trimming were worked out from the DNA. The sample shows a few hundred thousand clones, 85% to 90% of them seen only once. Seattle's cohort entered during active infection and was followed longitudinally. This CDR3 spans 16 amino acids. Germline loops: CDR1 SGHTA, CDR2 FQGTGA. Losses at the gene ends were 5 bases for V and 4 bases for J; bases not matched to a gene: 11.

The TCR was taken from a woman in her fifties or sixties with COVID-19, enrolled during active disease. Sequencing was done on a sample of peripheral blood. The gene calls are TRBV7-3 and TRBJ2-3, with 8 bases matching TRBD1. The CDR3 DNA reads TGTGCCAGCAGCAACCTCCGAGGACAGGGTTCAGATACGCAGTATTTT. Translated: CASSNLRGQGSDTQYF.